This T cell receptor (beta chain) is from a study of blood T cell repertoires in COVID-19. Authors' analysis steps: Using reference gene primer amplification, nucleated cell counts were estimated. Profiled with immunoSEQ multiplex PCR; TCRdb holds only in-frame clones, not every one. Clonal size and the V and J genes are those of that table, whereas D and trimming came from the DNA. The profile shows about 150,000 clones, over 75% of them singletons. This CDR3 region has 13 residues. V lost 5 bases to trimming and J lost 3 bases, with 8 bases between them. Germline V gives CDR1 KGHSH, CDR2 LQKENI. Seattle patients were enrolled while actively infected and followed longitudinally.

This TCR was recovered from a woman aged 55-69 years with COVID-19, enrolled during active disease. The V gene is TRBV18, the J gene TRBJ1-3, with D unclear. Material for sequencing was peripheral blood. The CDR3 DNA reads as TGTGCCAGCTCAAGTAGAGATGGAAACACCATATATTTT. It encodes CASSSRDGNTIYF.